These 20 T cell receptor beta chains came from one sample sequenced in a study of blood T cells in healthy people across ages. PCR was performed a second time for roughly 7 to 11 cycles using a sample-barcoded 5' primer and a J-beta primer mix. TCRdb re-called the 5' RACE reads with MiXCR, one entry per CDR3 protein. The sample has about 1.4 million distinct CDR3 sequences, 59% seen once. What was sequenced was blood. The source is a man in his late teens or twenties in good health.

The chain carries TRBV7-9 and TRBJ2-7; 10 nucleotides align to TRBD2. The CDR3 sequence is 16 residues long. Trimming at V came to 4 bases and at J to 4 bases, leaving 10 bases not matched to a gene. CDR1 and CDR2 (germline): SEHNR, FQNEAQ (reference sequence). The CDR3 DNA sequence: TGTGCCAGCAGCTCAACTAGCGGGATTCCCTCTTACGAGCAGTACTTC. It is translated as CASSSTSGIPSYEQYF.

V and J are TRBV7-2 and TRBJ2-5, with 12 positions matching TRBD2. This CDR3 comprises 18 residues. Germline values: CDR1 SGHTA, CDR2 FQGNSA. V gave up 1 base and J gave up 5 bases; unmatched junction bases: 11. The CDR3 sequence is CASSLDLPSGGAIETQYF. The CDR3 nucleotides are TGTGCCAGCAGCTTAGATCTGCCTAGCGGGGGGGCCATTGAGACCCAGTACTTC.

The V call is TRBV12-3 or TRBV12-4, the J call TRBJ2-2, with a weak D call TRBD2 (5 bases). Trimming took off 7 bases at V and 10 bases at J, with 19 bases between the two ends. There are 14 residues in the CDR3. The CDR3 DNA sequence: TGTGCCAGCAAAAAACTAGAGGTCTTGCCGGAGCTGTTTTTT. It is translated as CASKKLEVLPELFF.

This chain links TRBV6-2 or TRBV6-3 with TRBJ1-6; tentatively, D is TRBD1 (5 bases). This CDR3 is built from 15 residues. V gave up 5 bases and J gave up 4 bases, with 12 bases separating them. The germline gives CDR1 MNHEY, CDR2 SVGEGT. CDR3 nucleotides: TGTGCCAGCAGTCTCCGGGACGGATATAATTCACCCCTCCACTTT. The encoded protein is CASSLRDGYNSPLHF.

The sample holds a few counts of this clonotype. This chain uses TRBV20-1 with TRBJ2-4; no firm D call. The DNA end lines up better with TRBJ2-7; the J call may be wrong. CDR1 and CDR2 (germline): DFQATT, SNEGSKA (reference sequence). The CDR3 extends over 13 amino acids. This CDR3 is CSARMDGNYEQYF. In DNA form, the CDR3 reads TGCAGTGCTAGAATGGACGGAAACTACGAGCAGTACTTC.

The CDR3 reads CASSLETGLIYEQYF. Written as DNA, the CDR3 is TGCGCCAGCAGCTTAGAAACGGGACTGATCTACGAGCAGTACTTC. V and J are TRBV5-1 and TRBJ2-7; a weak D match, TRBD2 (6 bases). This CDR3 has 15 amino acids. Germline assignment: CDR1 SGHRS and CDR2 YFSETQ. Between the trimmed V and J ends, which lost 2 bases and 3 bases, there was a span of 15 bases.

This clonotype was counted between two and nine times. The CDR3: CASSPTDVGQRKQYF. The CDR3 DNA sequence: TGTGCCAGCAGTCCCACGGATGTCGGACAGAGGAAGCAGTACTTC. V gene TRBV28 combines with J gene TRBJ2-7; TRBD1 might be the D (6 bases). This CDR3 region has 15 residues. Germline CDR1 and CDR2: MDHEN and SYDVKM. V lost 5 bases and J lost 8, with 22 bases in between.

This chain joins TRBV10-3 and TRBJ2-2; D not resolved. The germline V gene has CDR1 ENHRY and CDR2 SYGVKD. Trimming removed 6 bases from V and 6 bases from J, with 5 bases in between. The CDR3 runs to 11 residues. In DNA, the CDR3 is TGTGCCATCAGAGAACCCGGGGAGCTGTTTTTT. Translated, it gives CAIREPGELFF.

The V call is TRBV11-3, the J call TRBJ2-2; 7 bases align to TRBD1. The CDR3 runs 14 residues. The V gene's germline CDR1 is SGHNT and CDR2 YENEEA. The V and J ends lost 5 bases and 6 bases, in that order; junction bases with no gene match: 6. CDR3 nucleotides: TGTGCCAGCAGCCACAGGGGAGAGGCCGGGGAGCTGTTTTTT. Amino acids: CASSHRGEAGELFF. Combining the CDR3 with reference TRBV11-3 and TRBJ2-2 gives the whole variable domain EAGVVQSPRYKIIEKKQPVAFWCNPISGHNTLYWYLQNLGQGPELLIRYENEEAVDDSQLPKDRFSAERLKGVDSTLKIQPAELGDSAVYLCASSHRGEAGELFFGEGSRLTVL.

In the case of this clonotype: The CDR3 end shows no conserved phenylalanine or tryptophan, and so a read error is likely. The CDR3 nucleotides are TGTGCGACAAGCGTTACTAGCGGGACCTACGAGCAGTACTTA. Translating gives CATSVTSGTYEQYL. The chain carries TRBV7-2 and TRBJ2-7; 10 bases map to TRBD2. Germline V gives CDR1 SGHTA, CDR2 FQGNSA. The CDR3 is made up of 14 amino acids.

The chain joins TRBV6-1 to TRBJ2-4; no firm D call. The J call may be wrong; the DNA end is better matched by TRBJ2-7. This CDR3 is 15 amino acids long. Germline CDR1 and CDR2: MNHNS and SASEGT. The CDR3 nucleotides read TGTGCCAGCAGCGCCGAAAGATCAGCCTCCTACGAGCAGTACTTC. This codes for CASSAERSASYEQYF.

This clonotype appeared a few times. The CDR3 sequence is CASSSYTDRGHGYTF. The CDR3 DNA is TGTGCCAGCAGCTCCTATACGGACAGGGGGCACGGCTACACCTTC. The chain carries TRBV7-2 and TRBJ1-2; 11 bases fit TRBD1. This CDR3 comprises 15 residues. In germline, CDR1 is SGHTA, CDR2 FQGNSA. Unmatched junction bases numbered 9, after V lost 4 bases and J lost 8 bases.

The chain uses TRBV27 and TRBJ2-7, with TRBD1 identical over 8 bases. V gave up 2 bases and J gave up 2 bases; unmatched junction bases: 5. The germline gives CDR1 MNHEY, CDR2 SMNVEV (reference sequence). The CDR3 totals 15 residues. The CDR3 loop is CASSLETGDTYEQYF. Here the CDR3 DNA reads TGTGCCAGCAGTTTAGAGACAGGGGACACCTACGAGCAGTACTTC.

The chain couples TRBV6-2 or TRBV6-3 to TRBJ2-6, with D perhaps TRBD1 (5 bases). The CDR3 has 18 residues. The germline V gene encodes CDR1 MNHEY and CDR2 SVGEGT. V dropped 6 bases and J dropped 0 bases, with 18 bases sitting between them. The CDR3 DNA reads TGTGCCAGCAGGGCCTTGACAGTTGCCGGCTCTGGGGCCAACGTCCTGACTTTC. This encodes CASRALTVAGSGANVLTF.

The chain combines TRBV6-5 with TRBJ2-3; a possible D gene is TRBD2 (5 bases). The V and J ends lost 0 bases and 0 bases respectively, with 7 bases between them. Germline V lookup: CDR1 MNHEY, CDR2 SVGAGI. The CDR3 loop spans 15 amino acids. The DNA of the CDR3 is TGTGCCAGCAGTTACTCGGAGGCTAGCACAGATACGCAGTATTTT. Translation: CASSYSEASTDTQYF.

The gene calls are TRBV20-1 and TRBJ2-3, with 7 bases identical to TRBD2. The CDR3 covers 15 residues. With V trimmed by 0 bases and J by 2 bases, 5 bases remained unmatched. CDR1 and CDR2 (germline): DFQATT, SNEGSKA (reference sequence). CDR3 residues: CSARDGGSLTDTQYF. In nucleotides, the CDR3 is TGCAGTGCTAGAGACGGCGGGAGCCTCACAGATACGCAGTATTTT.

The gene calls are TRBV10-3 and TRBJ2-1, with TRBD1 as a possible D gene (5 bases). The CDR3 is made up of 13 amino acids. Germline-derived CDR1 and CDR2 are ENHRY and SYGVKD. Trimming stripped 8 bases from V and 4 bases from J, with 12 bases between. The CDR3 bases are TGTGCCATCCGGCCAGGGATATACAATGAGCAGTTCTTC. Encoded protein: CAIRPGIYNEQFF.

This clonotype was recorded only once. This may be a read error: a much more frequent sequence differs by one nucleotide. The chain recombines TRBV29-1 with TRBJ2-7, with D unclear. The CDR3 runs 10 residues. CDR1 is SQVTM, CDR2 ANQGSEA, per germline. Between the trimmed V and J ends, which lost 2 bases and 7 bases, there was a span of 6 bases. The CDR3 DNA follows: TGCAGCGTTGAATTCAATGAGCAGTACTTC. Protein product: CSVEFNEQYF.

This clonotype was detected ten times or more. V is TRBV7-2 and J is TRBJ2-5; 12 bases agree with TRBD2. V was pared by 5 bases and J by 3 bases, with 4 bases of the junction left unmatched. Germline V lookup: CDR1 SGHTA, CDR2 FQGNSA. The length of the CDR3 is 15 residues. The CDR3: CASSPRLAGEETQYF. The CDR3 DNA sequence: TGTGCCAGCAGCCCTCGACTAGCGGGAGAAGAGACCCAGTACTTC.

The gene calls are TRBV20-1 and TRBJ2-1; 12 bases line up with TRBD2. Germline V gene data show CDR1 as DFQATT and CDR2 as SNEGSKA (reference sequence). CDR3 length: 15 residues. With 7 bases clipped from V and 0 bases from J, the junction kept 4 bases outside the gene matches. The CDR3 loop is CSVTTSGSSYNEQFF. For the CDR3, the DNA is TGCAGTGTTACGACTAGCGGGAGCTCCTACAATGAGCAGTTCTTC.